These 8 T cell receptor beta chains share one sample of origin, sequenced in a study of blood T cells in healthy people across ages. With a J-beta primer mix and a sample-barcoded 5' primer, a second PCR ran 7 to 11 cycles. TCRdb recomputed calls from the 5' RACE reads with MiXCR, one row per CDR3 protein. There are roughly 500,000 distinct CDR3 sequences in the sample; 25% to 30% occur only once, and roughly 18% lies in the top ten. Sequenced material: blood. The source of these receptors is an older woman in good health.

The chain has TRBV5-1 and TRBJ2-5; TRBD1 aligns across 9 bases. Trimming took 4 bases from V and 4 from J; bases not matched to a gene: 8. This CDR3 is built from 15 residues. CDR1 and CDR2 from the germline V gene are SGHRS and YFSETQ. The DNA of the CDR3 is TGCGCCAGCAGCCAGGACAGGGGTCAAGGAGAGACCCAGTACTTC. It yields the protein CASSQDRGQGETQYF.

The V and J genes are TRBV27 and TRBJ2-7; the D is unclear. The CDR3 runs to 15 residues. From germline, CDR1 is MNHEY and CDR2 SMNVEV (reference sequence). Trimming stripped 3 bases from V and 4 bases from J, with 16 bases between. The CDR3 DNA follows: TGTGCCAGCAGTTTGGGTAGAGGCTCCCTGTACGAGCAGTACTTC. Its translation: CASSLGRGSLYEQYF.

J is TRBJ1-2 and V is TRBV15; no firm D call. The CDR3 runs to 13 residues. Trimming removed 3 bases at V and 6 bases at J, with 11 bases between. CDR1 is LNHNV and CDR2 is YYDKDF in the germline V gene (reference sequence). In DNA form, the CDR3 reads TGTGCCACCAGCAGGGGTGAAGCGAATGGCTACACCTTC. It specifies CATSRGEANGYTF.

The chain uses TRBV2 and TRBJ2-7; D is unclear. This CDR3 is 12 amino acids long. Germline assignment: CDR1 SNHLY and CDR2 FYNNEI. V lost 6 bases to trimming and J lost 3 bases, with 9 bases between them. In DNA, the CDR3 is TGTGCCAGCAGGATGGCGAGCTACGAGCAGTACTTC. It translates to CASRMASYEQYF.

The chain combines TRBV7-2 with TRBJ1-5; D is unclear. V lost 0 bases and J 7 bases, leaving 13 bases between the germline ends. Germline V gene sequence: CDR1 SGHTA, CDR2 FQGNSA. This CDR3 is 15 amino acids long. The CDR3 protein is CASSLARTSEQPQHF. As DNA, the CDR3 is TGTGCCAGCAGCTTAGCCCGGACCTCTGAACAGCCCCAGCATTTT.

The gene calls are TRBV20-1 and TRBJ2-2, with D perhaps assigned TRBD1 or TRBD2 (5 bases each). Deletions cut 3 bases from V and 2 bases from J, with 19 bases between. This CDR3 region has 17 residues. Germline lookup yields CDR1 DFQATT and CDR2 SNEGSKA (reference sequence). This CDR3 reads CSARSGTRRSNTGELFF. The DNA of the CDR3 is TGCAGTGCTAGGTCCGGGACCAGGCGGTCTAACACCGGGGAGCTGTTTTTT.

The V and J genes are TRBV6-2 or TRBV6-3 and TRBJ2-7, with 9 bases fitting TRBD1. The CDR3 has 16 residues. The V segment lost 8 bases and the J segment 0 bases; nucleotides outside the gene matches: 11. Germline CDR1 and CDR2: MNHEY and SVGEGT. The CDR3 DNA follows: TGTGCCAGCGCCTCCCGGACAGGGGTCTTCTCCTACGAGCAGTACTTC. Protein sequence: CASASRTGVFSYEQYF.

This clonotype was counted at least ten times. The rearrangement joins TRBV20-1 to TRBJ1-5; D is uncertain. CDR1 and CDR2 (germline): DFQATT, SNEGSKA (reference sequence). There are 15 residues in the CDR3. The V gene lost 5 bases and the J gene lost 2 bases, with 16 bases spanning the gap. CDR3 bases: TGCAGTGCTCACCGGCCGGAGTTTCGCAATCAGCCCCAGCATTTT. It is translated as CSAHRPEFRNQPQHF.